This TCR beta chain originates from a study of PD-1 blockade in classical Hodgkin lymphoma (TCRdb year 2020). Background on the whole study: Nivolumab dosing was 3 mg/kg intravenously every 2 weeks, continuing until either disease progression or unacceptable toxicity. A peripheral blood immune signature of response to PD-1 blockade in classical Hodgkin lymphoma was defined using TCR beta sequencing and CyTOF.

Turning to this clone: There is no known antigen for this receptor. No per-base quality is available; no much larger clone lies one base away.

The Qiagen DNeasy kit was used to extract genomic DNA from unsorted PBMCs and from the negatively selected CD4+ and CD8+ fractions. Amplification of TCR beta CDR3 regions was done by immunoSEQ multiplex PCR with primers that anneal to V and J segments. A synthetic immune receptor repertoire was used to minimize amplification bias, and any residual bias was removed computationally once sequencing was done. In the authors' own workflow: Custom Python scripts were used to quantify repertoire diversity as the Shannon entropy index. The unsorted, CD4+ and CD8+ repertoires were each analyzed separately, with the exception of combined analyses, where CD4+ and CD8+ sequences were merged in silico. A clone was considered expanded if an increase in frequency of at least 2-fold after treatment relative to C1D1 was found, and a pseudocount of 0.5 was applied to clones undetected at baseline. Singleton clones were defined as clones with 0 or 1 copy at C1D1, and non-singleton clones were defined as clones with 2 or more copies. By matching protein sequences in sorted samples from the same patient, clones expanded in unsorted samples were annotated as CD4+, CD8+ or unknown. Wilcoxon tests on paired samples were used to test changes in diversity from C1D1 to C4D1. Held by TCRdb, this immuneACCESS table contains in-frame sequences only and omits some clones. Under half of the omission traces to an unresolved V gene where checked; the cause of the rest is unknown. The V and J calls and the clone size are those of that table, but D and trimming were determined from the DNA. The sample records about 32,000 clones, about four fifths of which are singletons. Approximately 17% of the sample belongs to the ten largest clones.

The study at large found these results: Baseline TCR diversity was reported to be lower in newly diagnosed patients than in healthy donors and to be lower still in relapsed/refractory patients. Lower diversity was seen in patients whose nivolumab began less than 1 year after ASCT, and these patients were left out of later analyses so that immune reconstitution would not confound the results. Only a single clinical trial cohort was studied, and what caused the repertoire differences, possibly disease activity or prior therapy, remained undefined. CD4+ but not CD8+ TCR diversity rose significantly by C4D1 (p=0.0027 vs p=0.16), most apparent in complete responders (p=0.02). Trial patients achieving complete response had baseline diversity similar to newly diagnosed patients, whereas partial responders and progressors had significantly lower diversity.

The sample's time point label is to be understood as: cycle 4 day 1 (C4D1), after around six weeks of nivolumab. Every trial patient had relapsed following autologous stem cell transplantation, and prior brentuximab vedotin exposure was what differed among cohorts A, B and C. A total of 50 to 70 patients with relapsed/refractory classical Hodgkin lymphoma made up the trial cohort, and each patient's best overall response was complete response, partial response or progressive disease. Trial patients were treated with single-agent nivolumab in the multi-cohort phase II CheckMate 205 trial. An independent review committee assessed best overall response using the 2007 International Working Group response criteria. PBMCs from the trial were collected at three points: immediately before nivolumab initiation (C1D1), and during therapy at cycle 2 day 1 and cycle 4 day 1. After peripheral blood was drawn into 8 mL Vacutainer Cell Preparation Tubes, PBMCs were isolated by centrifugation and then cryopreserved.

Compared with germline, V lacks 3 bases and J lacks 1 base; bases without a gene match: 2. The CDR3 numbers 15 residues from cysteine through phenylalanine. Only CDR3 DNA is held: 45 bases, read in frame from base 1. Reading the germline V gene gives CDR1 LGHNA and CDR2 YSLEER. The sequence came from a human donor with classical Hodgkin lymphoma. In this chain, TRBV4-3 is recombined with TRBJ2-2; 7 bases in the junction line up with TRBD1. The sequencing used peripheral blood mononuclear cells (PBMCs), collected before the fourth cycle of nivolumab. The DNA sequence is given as TGCGCCAGCAGCCAGAACAGGGGGAACACCGGGGAGCTGTTTTTT. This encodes CASSQNRGNTGELFF.